The 14 T cell receptor beta chains given below trace back to one sample, sequenced in a study of OX40 agonist ivuxolimab in advanced cancers. The protocol was immunoSEQ multiplex PCR, while the TCRdb copy is restricted to in-frame clones and leaves out a portion. The data contain 78,000 or so clones, around 90% of them singletons. The starting material was CD4+ or CD8+ T cells sorted from blood, obtained in a trial of the OX40 agonist ivuxolimab. The receptors here all came from an adult with an advanced solid tumor such as melanoma, head and neck, liver or kidney cancer.

The genes are TRBV9 and TRBJ2-3, with D unclear. The CDR3 runs 14 residues. The V gene lost 0 bases and the J gene lost 0 bases, with 5 bases spanning the gap. The germline gives CDR1 SGDLS, CDR2 YYNGEE. CDR3 coding DNA: TGTGCCAGCAGCGTAGTGGGGAGCACAGATACGCAGTATTTT. As protein: CASSVVGSTDTQYF. The whole variable domain, filled in from reference TRBV9 and TRBJ2-3, reads DSGVTQTPKHLITATGQRVTLRCSPRSGDLSVYWYQQSLDQGLQFLIQYYNGEERAKGNILERFSAQQFPDLHSELNLSSLELGDSALYFCASSVVGSTDTQYFGPGTRLTVL.

The rearrangement joins TRBV7-6 to TRBJ1-5; 8 nucleotides match TRBD1. Per the germline V gene, CDR1 is SGHVS and CDR2 is FNYEAQ. The trim removed 5 bases at V and 7 bases at J, leaving 4 bases unmatched. This CDR3 spans 13 amino acids. CDR3 residues: CASSTSGGQPQHF. The DNA for the CDR3 is TGTGCCAGCAGCACCTCAGGGGGCCAGCCCCAGCATTTT. Combining the CDR3 with reference TRBV7-6 and TRBJ1-5 gives the whole variable domain GAGVSQSPRYKVTKRGQDVALRCDPISGHVSLYWYRQALGQGPEFLTYFNYEAQQDKSGLPNDRFSAERPEGSISTLTIQRTEQRDSAMYRCASSTSGGQPQHFGDGTRLSIL.

The rearrangement uses TRBV9 and TRBJ1-4; perhaps TRBD1 as D (5 bases). CDR1 SGDLS and CDR2 YYNGEE come from the germline V gene. V gave up 0 bases and J gave up 7 bases, with 10 bases separating them. The CDR3 contains 14 residues. CDR3 coding DNA: TGTGCCAGCAGCGTAGTAGGGGCGGGTGAAAAACTGTTTTTT. This translates into CASSVVGAGEKLFF.

Here the CDR3 reads CASSEPRNTIYF. CDR3 in DNA: TGTGCCAGCAGTGAACCCCGAAACACCATATATTTT. This chain uses TRBV2 with TRBJ1-3; D not resolved. With 2 bases removed from V and 5 bases from J, the gap between germline ends came to 4 bases. The CDR3 is made up of 12 amino acids. The germline gives CDR1 SNHLY, CDR2 FYNNEI.

V is TRBV7-6 and J is TRBJ1-3; D is unclear. Looked up from germline, CDR1 is SGHVS and CDR2 is FNYEAQ. Trimming shortened V by 1 base and J by 2 bases, and 6 bases separated the two germline ends. The CDR3 has 14 residues. This CDR3 is CASSLGWAGNTIYF. The CDR3 DNA follows: TGTGCCAGCAGCTTAGGTTGGGCTGGAAACACCATATATTTT.

With regard to this clone: Relative to the germline gene, one junction end is altered; a read error may explain this. CDR3 residues: CASSLMDGLPGNTIYF. DNA for the CDR3: TGTGCCAGCAGCTTAATGGACGGACTTCCTGGCAACACCATATATTTT. The chain combines TRBV11-2 with TRBJ1-3; D is unresolved. The CDR3 runs to 16 residues. CDR1 and CDR2 from the germline V gene are SGHAT and FQNNGV.

V usage is TRBV4-1 and J usage is TRBJ2-1, with D uncertain. The CDR3 consists of 15 residues. Germline V gene sequence: CDR1 MGHRA, CDR2 YSYEKL. Trimming took 1 base from V and 7 from J, leaving 14 bases between them. CDR3 DNA sequence: TGCGCCAGCAGCCAAGCCCATAACGGGTGGAATGAGCAGTTCTTC. Translated, it gives CASSQAHNGWNEQFF.

This clone is a singleton in its sample. V and J are TRBV5-4 and TRBJ2-5; TRBD1 aligns across 7 bases. Gene TRBJ2-7 matches the end of the DNA better, so the J call may be wrong. The CDR3 covers 15 residues. Per germline, CDR1 SGHNT and CDR2 YYREEE (reference sequence). DNA for the CDR3: TGTGCCAGCAGCTTGGGACAGGGTCAAACCTACGAGCAGTACTTC. It codes for CASSLGQGQTYEQYF.

The chain is built from TRBV29-1 and TRBJ2-1, with no clear D. The germline gives CDR1 SQVTM, CDR2 ANQGSEA. The germline V and J ends were trimmed by 4 bases and 6 bases, with 13 bases remaining between them. This CDR3 has 13 amino acids. CDR3 amino acids: CSVGDSPTNEQFF. The CDR3 bases are TGCAGCGTTGGTGATTCCCCTACCAATGAGCAGTTCTTC.

This sequence joins TRBV4-1 and TRBJ2-7, with D hard to call. Germline CDR1 MGHRA, CDR2 YSYEKL. The CDR3 extends over 13 amino acids. V dropped 8 bases and J dropped 1 base, with 12 bases sitting between them. The CDR3 here is CASQASDSYEQYF. The CDR3 coding sequence is TGCGCCAGCCAAGCAAGCGATTCCTACGAGCAGTACTTC.

V and J are TRBV5-6 and TRBJ2-7; D possibly matches TRBD1 or TRBD2 (5 bases each). Germline V gene lookup returns CDR1 SGHDT and CDR2 YYEEEE. This CDR3 is 14 amino acids long. V lost 1 base and J 4 bases, leaving 12 bases between the germline ends. CDR3 region: CASSLRQWGYEQYF. CDR3 DNA sequence: TGTGCCAGCAGCTTGAGGCAATGGGGGTACGAGCAGTACTTC.

This chain connects TRBV7-6 to TRBJ2-1, with 12 bases lining up with TRBD2. CDR1 SGHVS and CDR2 FNYEAQ come from the germline V gene. V shed 5 bases, J shed 6 bases, and the junction held 8 bases outside the gene matches. The CDR3 has 16 residues. This chain's CDR3 is CASSAYTSGGSNEQFF. CDR3 nucleotide sequence: TGTGCCAGCAGCGCATATACTAGCGGGGGGTCCAATGAGCAGTTCTTC.

The chain employs TRBV7-8 and TRBJ2-2; D possibly corresponds to TRBD1 (7 bases). Per germline, CDR1 SGHVS and CDR2 FQNEAQ. V shed 3 bases and J shed 2 bases, with 10 bases lying between them. The CDR3 sequence is 15 residues long. CDR3 sequence: CASSLQGGNTGELFF. The DNA of the CDR3 is TGTGCCAGCAGCTTGCAGGGGGGAAACACCGGGGAGCTGTTTTTT.

CDR3 residues: CASSVAGTGASYEQYF. The CDR3 nucleotides are TGTGCCAGCAGCGTCGCCGGGACAGGGGCCTCCTACGAGCAGTACTTC. This sequence joins TRBV9 and TRBJ2-7, with 10 bases matching TRBD1. Germline assignment: CDR1 SGDLS and CDR2 YYNGEE. V shed 2 bases, J shed 0 bases, and the junction held 5 bases outside the gene matches. The CDR3 consists of 16 residues.